A single sample gave rise to the 25 T cell receptor beta chains below, sequenced in a study of graft-versus-host responses after intestinal transplantation. The repertoire was sequenced with immunoSEQ multiplex PCR; TCRdb's copy has only in-frame clones and lacks some. The sample records roughly 50,000 clones, under 95% being singletons. The sequences come from PBMCs, collected about 93 weeks after intestinal transplant. The receptors come from a human patient who received an intestinal transplant, so some T cells may come from the graft donor.

The V gene is TRBV2, the J gene TRBJ1-1; D gene uncertain. V was shortened by 7 bases and J by 3 bases, with 6 bases between the two germline ends. The V gene's germline CDR1 is SNHLY and CDR2 FYNNEI. CDR3 length: 11 amino acids. DNA for the CDR3: TGTGCCAGCAACGAGTACACTGAAGCTTTCTTT. Translating it yields CASNEYTEAFF.

The chain combines TRBV6-5 with TRBJ2-7, with 10 bases lining up with TRBD2. The CDR3 is 16 residues long. With V trimmed by 0 bases and J by 4 bases, 6 bases remained unmatched. CDR1 MNHEY and CDR2 SVGAGI come from the germline V gene. The DNA for the CDR3 is TGTGCCAGCAGTTACTCGAATAGCGGGGGGTTTTACGAGCAGTACTTC. Amino acids: CASSYSNSGGFYEQYF.

The chain uses TRBV4-2 and TRBJ1-1; 9 bases agree with TRBD1. This CDR3 comprises 13 residues. Unmatched junction bases numbered 3, after V lost 5 bases and J lost 5 bases. Per germline, CDR1 LGHNA and CDR2 YNFKEQ. As DNA, the CDR3 is TGTGCCAGCAGCGCGACAGGGGGGACTGAAGCTTTCTTT. This sequence encodes CASSATGGTEAFF.

CDR3 coding DNA: TGCGCCAGCAGTCGAGACACTGAAGCTTTCTTT. Its protein is CASSRDTEAFF. This chain uses TRBV4-1 with TRBJ1-1; D gene uncertain. Trimming removed 6 bases at V and 3 bases at J, with 5 bases between. The germline V gene encodes CDR1 MGHRA and CDR2 YSYEKL. The CDR3 loop spans 11 amino acids.

This chain joins TRBV5-1 and TRBJ1-5, with D unclear. V shed 0 bases and J shed 3 bases, with 10 bases lying between them. The CDR3 spans 15 residues. Per germline, CDR1 SGHRS and CDR2 YFSETQ. For the CDR3, the DNA is TGCGCCAGCAGCTTGGATTCAGGTCCCAATCAGCCCCAGCATTTT. This codes for CASSLDSGPNQPQHF.

The rearrangement joins TRBV9 to TRBJ2-5, with TRBD1 matching 9 bases. CDR1 is SGDLS, CDR2 YYNGEE, per germline. The CDR3 totals 17 residues. V shed 4 bases, J shed 3 bases, and the junction held 13 bases outside the gene matches. The CDR3 loop is CASSPRAGQGLEETQYF. For the CDR3, the DNA is TGTGCCAGCAGCCCCCGAGCAGGACAGGGGTTAGAAGAGACCCAGTACTTC.

The V call is TRBV2, the J call TRBJ2-5; 8 bases map to TRBD2. Per germline, CDR1 SNHLY and CDR2 FYNNEI. The length of the CDR3 is 13 residues. The J segment lost 5 bases and the V segment lost 7 bases, leaving 6 bases of the junction unmatched. CDR3 sequence reads: CASKATSDETQYF. The CDR3 DNA sequence: TGTGCCAGCAAGGCGACTAGCGATGAGACCCAGTACTTC.

Only a few counts were recorded for this clone. The chain combines TRBV19 with TRBJ1-2, with D perhaps matching TRBD1 (5 bases). The CDR3 covers 12 residues. Deletions cut 10 bases from V and 8 bases from J, with 17 bases between. The V gene's germline CDR1 is LNHDA and CDR2 SQIVND (reference sequence). CDR3 bases: TGTGCCACCTACCAGGGCTTCGGCGGCTACACCTTC. This codes for CATYQGFGGYTF.

The chain uses TRBV18 and TRBJ1-2; the D is unclear. Germline CDR1 KGHSH, CDR2 LQKENI. The CDR3 spans 15 residues. Trimming removed 2 bases at V and 0 bases at J, with 10 bases between. Here the CDR3 reads CASSPSGNANYGYTF. CDR3 DNA: TGTGCCAGCTCACCATCGGGTAACGCTAACTATGGCTACACCTTC. The variable domain in full, with the rest retrieved from reference TRBV18 and TRBJ1-2, is NAGVMQNPRHLVRRRGQEARLRCSPMKGHSHVYWYRQLPEEGLKFMVYLQKENIIDESGMPKERFSAEFPKEGPSILRIQQVVRGDSAAYFCASSPSGNANYGYTFGSGTRLTVV.

CDR3 amino acids: CASSRIRSGETQYF. DNA of the CDR3: TGTGCCAGCAGTCGCATCAGGTCTGGTGAGACCCAGTACTTC. The V gene is TRBV2, the J gene TRBJ2-5; D gene unclear. This CDR3 has 14 amino acids. The V and J ends lost 5 bases and 5 bases respectively, with 15 bases between them. Germline V gives CDR1 SNHLY, CDR2 FYNNEI.

The chain recombines TRBV2 with TRBJ2-5, with 8 bases aligning to TRBD2. Unmatched junction bases numbered 5, after V lost 5 bases and J lost 3 bases. The CDR3 has 14 residues. Germline CDR1 SNHLY, CDR2 FYNNEI. DNA of the CDR3: TGTGCCAGCAGTCACACCGGGAGGGAAGAGACCCAGTACTTC. It yields the protein CASSHTGREETQYF.

V usage is TRBV7-8 and J usage is TRBJ1-2, with D unresolved. CDR1 is SGHVS, CDR2 FQNEAQ, per germline. This CDR3 has 12 amino acids. Trimming stripped 5 bases from V and 5 bases from J, with 9 bases between. CDR3 protein: CASSEGGYGYTF. In DNA form, the CDR3 reads TGTGCCAGCAGCGAAGGCGGATATGGCTACACCTTC.

The genes are TRBV7-9 and TRBJ2-7; D not certain. V gave up 5 bases and J gave up 0 bases, with 14 bases separating them. Germline V gene data show CDR1 as SEHNR and CDR2 as FQNEAQ (reference sequence). The CDR3 loop spans 15 amino acids. The CDR3 is CASSPRRPTSYEQYF. CDR3 nucleotides: TGTGCCAGCAGCCCTAGACGGCCGACCTCCTACGAGCAGTACTTC.

In the case of this clone: The junction does not match germline at one end; this may be a read error. The chain carries TRBV10-3 and TRBJ2-5; 9 bases map to TRBD1. The CDR3 covers 15 residues. Germline V CDR1 and CDR2: ENHRY, SYGVKD. CDR3 amino acids: CATSPGTGLQETQYF. The DNA for the CDR3 is TGTGCCACCAGTCCCGGGACAGGGTTACAAGAGACCCAGTACTTC.

This clone was seen once. V usage is TRBV19 and J usage is TRBJ1-5; TRBD1 might be the D (5 bases). CDR1 is LNHDA, CDR2 SQIVND, per germline (reference sequence). The CDR3 is made up of 16 amino acids. Trimming took 8 bases from V and 0 from J, leaving 17 bases between them. CDR3 sequence (DNA): TGTGCCAGTGGGGGACGGGGCAAAAATAGCAATCAGCCCCAGCATTTT. Translation: CASGGRGKNSNQPQHF. Based on the CDR3 plus reference TRBV19 and TRBJ1-5, the full variable domain is DGGITQSPKYLFRKEGQNVTLSCEQNLNHDAMYWYRQDPGQGLRLIYYSQIVNDFQKGDIAEGYSVSREKKESFPLTVTSAQKNPTAFYLCASGGRGKNSNQPQHFGDGTRLSIL.

This clone has just one count. V and J are TRBV6-1 and TRBJ1-2; D not resolved. This CDR3 spans 13 amino acids. Germline V gene sequence: CDR1 MNHNS, CDR2 SASEGT. V was clipped by 4 bases and J by 4 bases, with 10 bases between them. The CDR3 loop reads CASSVARSYGYTF. Here the CDR3 DNA reads TGTGCCAGCAGTGTTGCCAGGTCCTATGGCTACACCTTC.

The chain couples TRBV6-6 to TRBJ2-3; TRBD2 matches at 7 bases. The germline gives CDR1 MNHNY, CDR2 SVGAGI (reference sequence). This CDR3 has 15 residues. J gave up 2 bases and V 6 bases, and 8 bases lay outside the gene matches. CDR3 region: CASRTLAEVTDTQYF. The CDR3 DNA is TGTGCCAGCAGGACCCTAGCGGAGGTCACAGATACGCAGTATTTT.

The rearrangement uses TRBV29-1 and TRBJ2-7; 7 nucleotides line up with TRBD1. V gave up 4 bases and J gave up 4 bases; unmatched junction bases: 10. Germline CDR1 reads SQVTM; CDR2 reads ANQGSEA. The CDR3 sequence is 14 residues long. The CDR3 DNA reads as TGCAGCGTTGCCTCCCCTGACAGGGTATACGAGCAGTACTTC. It encodes CSVASPDRVYEQYF.

V and J are TRBV30 and TRBJ1-5; TRBD1 agrees at 8 bases. The V segment lost 0 bases and the J segment 4 bases; nucleotides outside the gene matches: 14. The CDR3 has 18 residues. Germline CDR1 and CDR2: GTSNPN and SVGIG (reference sequence). The CDR3 reads CAWSVGYSGQDVNQPQHF. CDR3 in DNA: TGTGCCTGGAGTGTGGGTTACTCGGGACAGGATGTAAATCAGCCCCAGCATTTT.

This chain connects TRBV29-1 to TRBJ2-3; 9 bases match TRBD1. The germline gives CDR1 SQVTM, CDR2 ANQGSEA. This CDR3 spans 14 amino acids. The V segment lost 4 bases and the J segment 4 bases; nucleotides outside the gene matches: 6. This CDR3 is CSVVRDRAADTQYF. CDR3 DNA: TGCAGCGTTGTGCGGGACAGGGCGGCAGATACGCAGTATTTT.

The chain uses TRBV7-8 and TRBJ1-6, with D perhaps matching TRBD1 (6 bases). Germline CDR1 reads SGHVS; CDR2 reads FQNEAQ. V dropped 5 bases and J dropped 4 bases, with 18 bases sitting between them. The CDR3 sequence is 17 residues long. This chain's CDR3 is CASSPTMGGGYNSPLHF. CDR3 nucleotide sequence: TGTGCCAGCAGCCCAACCATGGGAGGGGGGTATAATTCACCCCTCCACTTT.

J is TRBJ2-1 and V is TRBV5-1; D may be TRBD1 (7 bases). CDR1 is SGHRS, CDR2 YFSETQ, per germline. V lost 0 bases and J 0 bases, leaving 19 bases between the germline ends. The CDR3 spans 19 residues. DNA of the CDR3: TGCGCCAGCAGCTTGGCCTACGGACTACGGGACAGCTCCTACAATGAGCAGTTCTTC. Amino acids: CASSLAYGLRDSSYNEQFF.

The chain is built from TRBV7-9 and TRBJ2-6, with TRBD1 identical over 9 bases. Germline lookup yields CDR1 SEHNR and CDR2 FQNEAQ (reference sequence). This CDR3 region has 17 residues. J gave up 5 bases and V 1 base, and 6 bases lay outside the gene matches. The CDR3 DNA is TGTGCCAGCAGCTTAGTGGGACAGGGATTGAGGGCCAACGTCCTGACTTTC. This encodes CASSLVGQGLRANVLTF.

The V and J genes are TRBV10-3 and TRBJ2-3, with 12 bases lining up with TRBD2. This CDR3 has 14 amino acids. Germline lookup yields CDR1 ENHRY and CDR2 SYGVKD. After removal of 10 bases from V and 4 bases from J, the junction contained 6 bases not matched to a gene. CDR3 sequence reads: CATGLAGRPDTQYF. Written as DNA, the CDR3 is TGTGCCACCGGACTAGCGGGGCGACCAGATACGCAGTATTTT.

The chain couples TRBV19 to TRBJ1-1, with D perhaps matching TRBD1 (5 bases). This CDR3 has 15 amino acids. Trimming stripped 5 bases from V and 3 bases from J, with 16 bases between. The germline gives CDR1 LNHDA, CDR2 SQIVND (reference sequence). The CDR3 sequence: CASSVGFLGDTEAFF. As DNA, the CDR3 is TGTGCCAGTAGTGTTGGATTTTTGGGGGACACTGAAGCTTTCTTT.